This TCR beta chain is from a study of blood T cell repertoires in COVID-19. Study-wide background: Italy, Spain and the United States were the sources of the convalescent and acute COVID-19 samples. T cells, B-cell-depleted T cells, or PBMCs provided the cDNA or gDNA that served as material.

In the original workflow: It was from reference gene primer amplification that nucleated cell counts were estimated. Some clones are missing from TCRdb's copy, which holds only in-frame ones; the method was immunoSEQ multiplex PCR. V, J and clone size are taken as reported in that table, and D and trimming were inferred from the DNA itself. In the table there are about 240,000 clones, roughly four fifths of which are singletons. V was clipped by 3 bases and J by 4 bases, with 9 bases between them. Germline V CDR1 and CDR2: MDHEN, SYDVKM. This CDR3 region has 14 residues. The chain combines TRBV28 with TRBJ1-4; tentatively, D is TRBD1 (5 bases). The sequenced sample was peripheral blood. The source of this sequence is a woman in her sixties or seventies with acute or convalescent COVID-19. CDR3 region: CASSLRQSNEKLFF. DNA for the CDR3: TGTGCCAGCAGTTTGAGACAGAGTAATGAAAAACTGTTTTTT.